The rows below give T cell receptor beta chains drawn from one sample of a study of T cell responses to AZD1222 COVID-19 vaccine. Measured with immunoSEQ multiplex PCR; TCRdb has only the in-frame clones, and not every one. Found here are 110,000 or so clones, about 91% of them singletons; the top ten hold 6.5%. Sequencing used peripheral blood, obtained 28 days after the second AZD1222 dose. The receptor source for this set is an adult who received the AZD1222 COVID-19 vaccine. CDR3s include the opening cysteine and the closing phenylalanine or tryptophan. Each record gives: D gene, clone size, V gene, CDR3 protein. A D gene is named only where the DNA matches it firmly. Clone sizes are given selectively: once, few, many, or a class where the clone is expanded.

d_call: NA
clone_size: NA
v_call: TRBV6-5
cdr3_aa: CASSYSDSAYEQYF

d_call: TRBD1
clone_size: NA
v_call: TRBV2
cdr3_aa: CASSRGTGINEKLFF

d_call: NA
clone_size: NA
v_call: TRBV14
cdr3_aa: CASSQPGGYTEAFF

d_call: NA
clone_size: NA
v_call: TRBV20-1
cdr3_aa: CSASSRGASNYGYTF

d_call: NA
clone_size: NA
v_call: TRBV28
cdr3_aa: CASSAGGEGQPQHF

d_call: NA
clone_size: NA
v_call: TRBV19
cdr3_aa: CASSIVGSSGNTIYF

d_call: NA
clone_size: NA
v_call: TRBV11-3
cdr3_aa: CASSGGSLGEAFF

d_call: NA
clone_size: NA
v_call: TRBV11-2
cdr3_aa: CASSSLSLGVDTQYF

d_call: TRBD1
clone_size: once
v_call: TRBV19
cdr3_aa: CASSQQGTLNIQYF

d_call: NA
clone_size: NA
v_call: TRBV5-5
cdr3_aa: CASSTDPINNEQFF

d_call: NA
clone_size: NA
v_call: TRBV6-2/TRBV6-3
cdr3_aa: CASSQRPVVNGYTF

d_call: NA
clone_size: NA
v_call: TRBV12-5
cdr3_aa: CASGLQGRTEAFF

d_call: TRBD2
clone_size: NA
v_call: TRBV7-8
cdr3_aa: CASSLEQSGTRIVNEQFF

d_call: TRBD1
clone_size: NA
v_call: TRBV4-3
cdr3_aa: CASSQTGRQPQHF

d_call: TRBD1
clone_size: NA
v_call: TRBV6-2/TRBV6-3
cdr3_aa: CASSYRTQTGGGQPQHF